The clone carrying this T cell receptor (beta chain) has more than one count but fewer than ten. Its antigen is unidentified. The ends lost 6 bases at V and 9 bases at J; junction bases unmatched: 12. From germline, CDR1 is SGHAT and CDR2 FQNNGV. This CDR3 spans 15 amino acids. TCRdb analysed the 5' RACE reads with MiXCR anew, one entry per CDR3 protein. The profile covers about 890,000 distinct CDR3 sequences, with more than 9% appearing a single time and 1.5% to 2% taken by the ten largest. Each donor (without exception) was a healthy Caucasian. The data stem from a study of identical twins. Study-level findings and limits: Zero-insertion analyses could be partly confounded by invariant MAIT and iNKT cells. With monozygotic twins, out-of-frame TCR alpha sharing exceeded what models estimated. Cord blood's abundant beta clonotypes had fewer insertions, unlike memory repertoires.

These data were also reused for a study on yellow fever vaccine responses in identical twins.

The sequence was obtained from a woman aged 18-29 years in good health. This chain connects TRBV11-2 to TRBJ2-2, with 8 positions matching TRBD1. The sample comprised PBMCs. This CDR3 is CASSRGQGGRRELFF. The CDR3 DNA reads TGTGCCAGCAGTCGCGGACAGGGTGGGCGAAGGGAGCTGTTTTTT.